The source of this TCR beta chain is a study of technical replicates of blood from a few donors (TCRdb year 2017). For this clone: No antigen is known for it. Per-nucleotide qualities are absent, and no much larger clonotype sits a single base away.

According to the germline V gene (reference sequence), CDR1 reads SGHNT and CDR2 reads YYREEE. Taken from cysteine to phenylalanine, the CDR3 has 16 residues. Of the read, only the CDR3 DNA is kept; its 48 bases are in frame from base 1. Here V drops 3 bases and J drops 2 bases, and the junction holds 7 bases not matched to any gene. Receptor libraries were prepared by the immunoSEQ multiplex PCR assay. TCRdb took over this immuneACCESS table, retaining in-frame rearrangements with V and J assigned. Such tables are incomplete; in checked studies, under half of the missing clones stem from an unresolved V gene, and the remainder is unexplained. The sample contains about 56,000 clones, about 96% of them found a single time. Approximately 3.4% of the sample goes to the ten largest clones.

The sequence came from a human donor in good health. Some clones in this sample may be carry-over from other donors' samples. The sample taken for sequencing was PBMCs. Recombination linked TRBV5-4 to TRBJ2-2, with 7 bases aligning to TRBD2. The DNA sequence is as follows: TGTGCCAGCAGCTCAGACGGGAGGACCAACACCGGGGAGCTGTTTTTT. Translated, this is CASSSDGRTNTGELFF.